This is a list of T cell receptor beta chains from one sample in a study of cytomegalovirus exposure and HLA in healthy donors. Produced via immunoSEQ multiplex PCR; TCRdb's table is partial and in-frame only. The profile shows 150,000 or so clones, around 79% of them singletons. Material: PBMCs. The source of these receptors is a man aged 30-40 years in good health and CMV-seropositive. CDR3s include the opening cysteine and the closing phenylalanine or tryptophan. A D gene is named only where the DNA matches it firmly. Clone sizes are given selectively: once, few, many, or a class where the clone is expanded.

j_call v_call clone_size d_call cdr3_nt cdr3_aa
TRBJ1-2 TRBV28 - TRBD1 TGTGCCAGCAGTTACTCCCGACAGGGTTACTATGGCTACACCTTC CASSYSRQGYYGYTF
TRBJ2-7 TRBV30 - - TGTGCCTGGAGTGGTTCAGGCTTTGGCGACGAGCAGTACTTC CAWSGSGFGDEQYF
TRBJ2-3 TRBV28 - - TGTGCCAGCAGGGGGGGTGCGACAGATACGCAGTATTTT CASRGGATDTQYF
TRBJ2-5 TRBV27 once TRBD1 TGTGCCAGCAGCCTATCGGGGACAGGGGGCGAGACCCAGTACTTC CASSLSGTGGETQYF
TRBJ2-7 TRBV27 - - TGTGCCAGCAGTCCACCGGACACCCGCTCCTACGAGCAGTACTTC CASSPPDTRSYEQYF
TRBJ2-7 TRBV2 - TRBD1 TGTGCCTCGGACGGACGACAGGGGGGAATAGGCGAGCAGTACTTC CASDGRQGGIGEQYF
TRBJ2-3 TRBV7-3 - - TGTGCCAGCAGCCTAAGCACAGATACGCAGTATTTT CASSLSTDTQYF
TRBJ1-6 TRBV18 - - TGTGCCAGCCTAGGGAGGACCAATTCACCCCTCCACTTT CASLGRTNSPLHF
TRBJ2-7 TRBV29-1 - TRBD2 TGCAGCGTCTCGCCGGGGGGGTCCTACGAGCAGTACTTC CSVSPGGSYEQYF
TRBJ1-4 TRBV27 - - TGTGCCAGCAGTTTATCAGTTTCGGCTAATGAAAAACTGTTTTTT CASSLSVSANEKLFF
TRBJ2-3 TRBV29-1 few TRBD2 TGCAGCGTACTAGCGGGAGGGCCGGCAGATACGCAGTATTTT CSVLAGGPADTQYF
TRBJ2-3 TRBV7-9 - - TGTGCCAGCAGCCCTCCGAGAAGCACAGATACGCAGTATTTT CASSPPRSTDTQYF
TRBJ2-6 TRBV19 once - TGTGCCAGTAGTGTCAGCTCTGGGGCCAACGTCCTGACTTTC CASSVSSGANVLTF
TRBJ1-3 TRBV19 once TRBD1 TGTGCCAGTACCCCGGGACAGGGGCGCTCTGGAAACACCATATATTTT CASTPGQGRSGNTIYF
TRBJ2-5 TRBV7-2 - - TGTGCCAGCAGCCCTGGAGGGTCACTAAAGACCCAGTACTTC CASSPGGSLKTQYF
TRBJ2-2 TRBV19 - - TGTGCCAGCCTTAGACAGGACACCAGGACCGGGGAGCTGTTTTTT CASLRQDTRTGELFF
TRBJ2-5 TRBV21-1 once - TGTGCCAGCAGCAAAGCGCCGAGGACAGGGGCAGAGACCCAGTACTTC CASSKAPRTGAETQYF
TRBJ2-1 TRBV2 - - TGTGCCAGCAGTGCGGCGGGACCCAATGAGCAGTTCTTC CASSAAGPNEQFF
TRBJ2-7 TRBV29-1 - - TGCAGCGTTGAAGCCCCCGGGAGTAACTACGAGCAGTACTTC CSVEAPGSNYEQYF
TRBJ2-7 TRBV7-8 few TRBD2 TGTGCCAGCAGCTCCGCCCCGGGGGGGAATTACGAGCAGTACTTC CASSSAPGGNYEQYF
TRBJ2-7 TRBV29-1 - - TGCAGCGTTGGGGAGGCTCTCTACGAGCAGTACTTC CSVGEALYEQYF
TRBJ2-1 TRBV6-6 - TRBD1 TGTGCCAGCAGTTCCCGGACAGGTTACAATGAGCAGTTCTTC CASSSRTGYNEQFF
TRBJ2-7 TRBV5-4 - TRBD1 TGTGCCAGCAGTCCCGGACAGGTCTACGAGCAGTACTTC CASSPGQVYEQYF
TRBJ1-2 TRBV20-1 - - TGCAGTGCTGGGGAGGCGGATGGCTACACCTTC CSAGEADGYTF
TRBJ1-1 TRBV7-9 - TRBD1 TGTGCCAGCAAAGTGGGACAGGCGAACACTGAAGCTTTCTTT CASKVGQANTEAFF
TRBJ2-7 TRBV27 - - TGTGCCAGCAGTTTAGAGGCGGCGGTGTTTGACGAGCAGTACTTC CASSLEAAVFDEQYF
TRBJ1-4 TRBV11-2 - - TGTGCCAGCAGGTGGGCCGAAGATGAAAAACTGTTTTTT CASRWAEDEKLFF
TRBJ1-6 TRBV7-6 - TRBD1 TGTGCCAGCAGCAAAAGGACAGGGGATTCACCCCTCCACTTT CASSKRTGDSPLHF
TRBJ2-5 TRBV11-2 few - TGTGCCAGCAGCTTAGTTGGGGGGGGGCTCAGAGAGACCCAGTACTTC CASSLVGGGLRETQYF
TRBJ2-3 TRBV11-2 - TRBD2 TGTGCCAGCAGCTTGCTCACCGGGGGGGCAGATACGCAGTATTTT CASSLLTGGADTQYF
TRBJ2-1 TRBV11-2 - TRBD1 TGTGCCAGCAGCTTCCGGGACAGAGCAGACAATGAGCAGTTCTTC CASSFRDRADNEQFF
TRBJ1-1 TRBV5-6 - - TGTGCCAGCAGCTTGCAAAGGGGAACTGAAGCTTTCTTT CASSLQRGTEAFF
TRBJ2-5 TRBV5-5 - - TGTGCCAGCAGCTTGGGTAGTCAGGGGCAGACCCAGTACTTC CASSLGSQGQTQYF
TRBJ1-6 TRBV11-2 - - TGTGCCAGCAGCTTGGCCGACAGAAATTCACCCCTCCACTTT CASSLADRNSPLHF
TRBJ1-6 TRBV7-6 - - TGTGCCAGCAGCTTAGGCCAGAGGGAGGGAGGTTCACCCCTCCACTTT CASSLGQREGGSPLHF
TRBJ1-5 TRBV6-5 - - TGTGCCAGCAGGGGGCACCTCAATCAGCCCCAGCATTTT CASRGHLNQPQHF
TRBJ1-6 TRBV2 - - TGTGCCAGCAGTAGGGGGTCGGATTCACCCCTCCACTTT CASSRGSDSPLHF
TRBJ2-1 TRBV27 - - TGTGCCAGCAGTCCCTCCGGCAGGATCCCCTACAATGAGCAGTTCTTC CASSPSGRIPYNEQFF
TRBJ1-4 TRBV28 - - TGTGCCAGCAGTTTAGGCGAAAAACTGTTTTTT CASSLGEKLFF
TRBJ1-2 TRBV18 - - TGTGCCAGCTCAGAGGGAGCTAACTATGGCTACACCTTC CASSEGANYGYTF
TRBJ2-3 TRBV30 - - TGTGCCTGGAAGGAGGCGGCAGATACGCAGTATTTT CAWKEAADTQYF
TRBJ1-1 TRBV28 once - TGTGCCAGCTCCTCCTCGAACACTGAAGCTTTCTTT CASSSSNTEAFF
TRBJ1-5 TRBV5-1 once - TGCGCCAGCAGCTTGGACAACTATAGCAATCAGCCCCAGCATTTT CASSLDNYSNQPQHF